The rows below give T cell receptor beta chains drawn from one sample of a study of blood T cell repertoires in COVID-19. Sequencing was performed with immunoSEQ multiplex PCR; in TCRdb, only in-frame clones are kept and a portion is missing. The sample contains just over 300,000 clones, about nine tenths of which appear only once. Sequencing was done on a sample of PBMCs or T cells enriched from blood (not recorded which). These receptor sequences come from a woman aged 40 to 55 who had recovered from COVID-19. CDR3s include the opening cysteine and the closing phenylalanine or tryptophan. A D gene is named only where the DNA matches it firmly. Part of the rows lack a size; the others show once, few, many or a class for expanded clones.

TRBJ2-7 | TRBD2 | TRBV4-2 | . | CASSPSGAKEQYF | TGTGCCAGCAGCCCGAGCGGGGCCAAGGAGCAGTACTTC
TRBJ1-1 | . | TRBV30 | . | CAWRAGGYTEAFF | TGTGCCTGGAGGGCCGGGGGGTACACTGAAGCTTTCTTT
TRBJ1-4 | . | TRBV23-1 | . | CASPMTDQPTNEKLFF | TGCGCCAGCCCCATGACAGACCAACCAACTAATGAAAAACTGTTTTTT
TRBJ2-1 | . | TRBV29-1 | . | CSALGHGYNEQFF | TGCAGCGCGCTGGGACACGGATACAATGAGCAGTTCTTC
TRBJ2-2 | . | TRBV29-1 | . | CSVLTGSNTGELFF | TGCAGCGTCCTGACGGGGTCGAACACCGGGGAGCTGTTTTTT
TRBJ1-4 | . | TRBV19 | . | CASSIRGMATNEKLFF | TGTGCCAGTAGTATCCGGGGGATGGCAACTAATGAAAAACTGTTTTTT
TRBJ2-3 | . | TRBV7-2 | few | CASSPRVTDTQYF | TGTGCCAGCAGCCCCCGTGTCACAGATACGCAGTATTTT
TRBJ2-7 | . | TRBV9 | . | CASSEGTPPHEQYF | TGTGCCAGCAGCGAGGGGACTCCCCCTCACGAGCAGTACTTC
TRBJ1-5 | TRBD1 | TRBV7-2 | . | CASSFGTGNVGNQPQHF | TGTGCCAGCAGCTTTGGGACAGGGAATGTCGGCAATCAGCCCCAGCATTTT
TRBJ2-3 | TRBD1 | TRBV5-4 | . | CASSPGTGIDTQYF | TGTGCCAGCAGCCCCGGGACAGGAATAGATACGCAGTATTTT
TRBJ2-3 | . | TRBV30 | . | CAWSVKWGVPEDTDTQYF | TGTGCCTGGAGTGTTAAATGGGGGGTTCCAGAAGACACAGATACGCAGTATTTT
TRBJ1-6 | TRBD1 | TRBV4-1 | once | CASSLEDRVNSPLHF | TGCGCCAGCAGCCTAGAGGACAGGGTTAATTCACCCCTCCACTTT
TRBJ2-3 | . | TRBV5-4 | . | CASSFQTSTDTQYF | TGTGCCAGCAGCTTCCAAACTAGCACAGATACGCAGTATTTT
TRBJ1-1 | . | TRBV19 | few | CASSRTVTEAFF | TGTGCCAGTAGTCGGACAGTCACTGAAGCTTTCTTT
TRBJ2-7 | . | TRBV9 | . | CASSEGSSYEQYF | TGTGCCAGCAGTGAGGGCAGTTCCTACGAGCAGTACTTC
TRBJ1-4 | TRBD1 | TRBV2 | . | CASSRDRRSEKLFF | TGTGCCAGCAGTAGGGACAGGAGGAGTGAAAAACTGTTTTTT
TRBJ2-7 | . | TRBV11-3 | . | CASSLLDSDYEQYF | TGTGCCAGCAGCCTCTTGGACAGCGATTACGAGCAGTACTTC
TRBJ2-7 | TRBD2 | TRBV7-9 | . | CASSSEVAGGSYEQYF | TGTGCCAGCAGCTCCGAGGTAGCGGGGGGATCCTACGAGCAGTACTTC
TRBJ1-1 | . | TRBV13 | . | CASSLTAMNTEAFF | TGTGCCAGCAGCTTGACAGCGATGAACACTGAAGCTTTCTTT
TRBJ1-1 | . | TRBV11-2 | . | CASSLPGRDEAFF | TGTGCCAGCAGCCTCCCAGGACGGGATGAAGCTTTCTTT
TRBJ2-7 | . | TRBV5-1 | . | CASSSRVTYEQYF | TGCGCCAGCAGCTCCAGGGTAACCTACGAGCAGTACTTC
TRBJ2-7 | TRBD2 | TRBV7-2 | . | CASSSQRLAGGEVQYF | TGTGCCAGCAGCTCCCAGAGACTAGCGGGAGGTGAAGTGCAGTACTTC
TRBJ1-1 | TRBD1 | TRBV5-8 | . | CASSSAGTGYTEAFF | TGTGCCAGCAGCAGCGCCGGGACAGGGTATACTGAAGCTTTCTTT
TRBJ2-7 | TRBD2 | TRBV5-1 | . | CASSLVGLAYEQYF | TGCGCCAGCAGCTTGGTGGGACTAGCCTACGAGCAGTACTTC
TRBJ1-1 | TRBD1 | TRBV7-9 | . | CASSLGDRGRFGTEAFF | TGTGCCAGCAGCTTAGGGGACAGGGGGCGTTTCGGCACTGAAGCTTTCTTT
TRBJ1-2 | TRBD1 | TRBV28 | . | CASSVQGARGYTF | TGTGCCAGCAGTGTACAGGGGGCGCGGGGCTACACCTTC
TRBJ1-2 | TRBD1 | TRBV3-1/TRBV3-2 | . | CASRLTGVGGYTF | TGTGCCAGCAGACTGACAGGGGTGGGTGGCTACACCTTC